The entry that follows covers one TCR beta chain sequence. Its antigen is still unknown. Noted treatment: oral pan-JAK inhibitor, 5-10 mg twice daily. The record originates from a study of CD8+ T cells in alopecia areata. General study findings and limits: Scalp clonality decreased significantly with tofacitinib, and so did expanded CD8+ clones among the top 100.

RNA, once extracted, was reverse transcribed into cDNA for use as the sequencing template. Sequencing was performed with immunoSEQ multiplex PCR; in TCRdb, only in-frame clones are kept and a portion is missing. The sample contains about 210,000 clones, approximately 57% of which appear only once. Looked up from germline, CDR1 is SGHAT and CDR2 is FQNNGV. The CDR3 is 14 amino acids. V shed 0 bases and J shed 2 bases, with 6 bases lying between them. Sequencing was performed on CD4+ T cells sorted from blood, taken at week 4, from a patient treated with tofacitinib. V usage is TRBV11-2 and J usage is TRBJ2-3; D is uncertain. This receptor was taken from a human donor with alopecia areata. The CDR3 loop reads CASSLDRFTDTQYF. The CDR3 DNA sequence: TGTGCCAGCAGCTTAGATAGGTTCACAGATACGCAGTATTTT.